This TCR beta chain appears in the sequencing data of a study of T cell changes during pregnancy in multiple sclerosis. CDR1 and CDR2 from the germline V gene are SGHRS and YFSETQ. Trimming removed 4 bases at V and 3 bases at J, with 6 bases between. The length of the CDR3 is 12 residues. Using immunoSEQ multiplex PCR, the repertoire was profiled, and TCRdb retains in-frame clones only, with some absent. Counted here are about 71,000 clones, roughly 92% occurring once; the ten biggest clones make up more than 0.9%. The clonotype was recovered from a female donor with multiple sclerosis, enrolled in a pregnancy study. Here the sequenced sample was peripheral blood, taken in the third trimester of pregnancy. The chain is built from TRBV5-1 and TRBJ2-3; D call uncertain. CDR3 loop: CASSLRTDTQYF. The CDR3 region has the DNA TGCGCCAGCAGCCTCCGTACAGATACGCAGTATTTT.